This T cell receptor (beta chain) was obtained from a study of T cells in Graves' hyperthyroidism and ophthalmopathy (dated by TCRdb to about 2019). With respect to the entire study: Peripheral blood was collected at initial diagnosis, before any treatment. The paper reports TCR Vbeta CDR3 sequencing of some 140 peripheral blood samples: fewer than 50 ophthalmopathy, roughly 74 hyperthyroidism and 17 progressor patients. After sampling, hyperthyroidism patients received methimazole starting at 30 mg daily, and ophthalmopathy patients received high-dose intravenous methylprednisolone. Whether ophthalmopathy could be predicted prospectively was tested in an independent validation cohort made up of some 20 hyperthyroidism patients plus 17 patients who later progressed to ophthalmopathy. In addition, the study compared T-cell repertoires in thyroid tissue and in blood from roughly six Graves' hyperthyroidism patients. A discovery cohort of approximately 100 patients, 43 with Graves' ophthalmopathy and about 60 with stable Graves' hyperthyroidism, was used to find distinguishing TCR V-J signatures. The 75 to 100 discovery patients were randomly divided into training and test sets at a 7:3 ratio.

Concerning this clonotype: Its antigen target is currently unknown. Base-call qualities are not available, and no considerably larger clone is one nucleotide away.

Spanning cysteine to phenylalanine, the CDR3 consists of 14 amino acids. Of the read, only the CDR3 DNA is kept; its 42 bases are in frame from base 1. The germline V gene gives CDR1 as KGHDR and CDR2 as SFDVKD. Clipping removes 6 bases from V and 8 bases from J, with 9 as the unmatched junction base count. TCR beta CDR3 regions were amplified from RNA transcripts. A first-round RT-PCR of the TCR CDR3 used the HTBI primer set with the Qiagen OneStep RT-PCR kit. Libraries were constructed in a second round of multiplex PCR, after which size selection and purification were performed. The libraries were sequenced on an Illumina HiSeq2000 using paired-end 100 bp reads. The paper's processing steps were these. SOAPnuke was used to process the raw data, removing reads that contained adapters or uncalled bases, had a mean Phred below 15, or lacked an exact match to the constant primer or identifier. High-quality paired reads were merged using COPE v1.2.5, and each unique nucleotide sequence was defined as a clonotype. MiTCR v1.1 was used to align clonotypes to the IMGT TRBV, TRBD and TRBJ reference segments. The analysis included only V-J combinations with a frequency above 0.0001, which together covered 98% to 99.2% of the repertoires. A TCS score was defined as the ratio between F50 (clonal expansion) and ExV (chaos), using BLOSUM62-based TCRdist between CDR3 peptides within each V-J. Welch's t-statistics and random forest reduced roughly 530 V-J features to 13, which were used in a naive Bayes classifier (R e1071). The public reads were reprocessed in TCRdb via fastp at Q25 and MiXCR, keeping in-frame beta chains. Rows merge per CDR3 protein into single entries with the most common DNA and genes. The V and J calls reflect TCRdb's pipeline rather than the authors' work. A total of under 400,000 distinct CDR3 sequences appear in this sample, over 15% of them only once. The ten largest clones add up to around a third of the sample.

Summary of the overall study and its limitations: During validation, the model predicted progression to ophthalmopathy a median of around 6 months ahead of onset, with around 71% sensitivity and more than 72% specificity. A 13 V-J signature model separated ophthalmopathy from stable hyperthyroidism, with just over 85% sensitivity and about 81% specificity in cross-validation and 80%/75% in testing. Most expanded thyroid clonotypes (frequency above 0.001) were also detected in blood, suggesting blood repertoires may reflect thyroid immune responses. No statistical method was used to fix the sample size in advance, and group allocation was not hidden from the investigators.

Stable Graves' hyperthyroidism was defined as the absence of progression to ophthalmopathy over 18 months of follow-up. Hyperthyroidism patients were aged 18 to 65 years and newly diagnosed, with disease duration of less than 2 months. Exclusion was applied to patients with uncontrolled infections, other autoimmune diseases, pregnancy or lactation. Diagnoses were established on the basis of clinical symptoms, serum thyroxine and TRAb, thyroid ultrasound, and orbital computed tomography. PBMCs were separated from 10 ml of fresh peripheral blood using Ficoll-Paque density gradient centrifugation. Total RNA was extracted with Trizol reagent, and quality was checked on an Agilent 2100 Bioanalyzer.

Sequenced: blood. This sequence uses TRBV24-1 and TRBJ2-1, with 7 bases matching TRBD2. The sequence was collected from a man aged 25 to 40 with Graves' hyperthyroidism. The CDR3 here reads CATSLRDYAHEQFF. In nucleotides, the sequence is TGTGCCACCAGTCTCCGGGACTACGCCCATGAGCAGTTCTTC.